The 17 T cell receptor beta chains reported below all come from one sample, sequenced in a study of blood T cell repertoires in COVID-19. Libraries were prepared by immunoSEQ multiplex PCR; TCRdb keeps only in-frame clonotypes and omits some of them. The sample consists of 180,000 or so clones, 70% to 90% of them appearing once. The sample comprised peripheral blood. Every receptor here comes from an elderly woman with acute or convalescent COVID-19.

CDR3 in DNA: TGTGCCAGTACAGGGTATGAAGAGACCCAGTACTTC. It encodes CASTGYEETQYF. This sequence joins TRBV19 and TRBJ2-5, with D maybe TRBD1 (5 bases). This CDR3 is built from 12 residues. Germline loops: CDR1 LNHDA, CDR2 SQIVND (reference sequence). V lost 7 bases, J lost 3 bases, and 9 bases lay in between. Full variable domain (remainder filled in from reference TRBV19 and TRBJ2-5): DGGITQSPKYLFRKEGQNVTLSCEQNLNHDAMYWYRQDPGQGLRLIYYSQIVNDFQKGDIAEGYSVSREKKESFPLTVTSAQKNPTAFYLCASTGYEETQYFGPGTRLLVL.

The V call is TRBV28, the J call TRBJ2-7, with a tentative D call TRBD1 (5 bases). V was shortened by 1 base and J by 2 bases, with 9 bases between the two germline ends. CDR1 and CDR2 from the germline V gene are MDHEN and SYDVKM. There are 14 residues in the CDR3. CDR3 bases: TGTGCCAGCAGTTTATCGGCAGGGACCTACGAGCAGTACTTC. It encodes CASSLSAGTYEQYF.

The chain links TRBV28 to TRBJ2-1, with a possible D match to TRBD1 (5 bases). The CDR3 loop spans 13 amino acids. Germline V gene lookup returns CDR1 MDHEN and CDR2 SYDVKM. V was clipped by 6 bases and J by 3 bases, with 9 bases between them. The CDR3 DNA reads TGTGCCAGCAGCAGGGATAGCTACAATGAGCAGTTCTTC. Translation gives CASSRDSYNEQFF. Looking up the rest from reference TRBV28 and TRBJ2-1 gives the full variable domain: DVKVTQSSRYLVKRTGEKVFLECVQDMDHENMFWYRQDPGLGLRLIYFSYDVKMKEKGDIPEGYSVSREKKERFSLILESASTNQTSMYLCASSRDSYNEQFFGPGTRLTVL.

This chain connects TRBV29-1 to TRBJ2-5, with a weak D call TRBD2 (5 bases). This CDR3 is 15 amino acids long. The V and J ends lost 5 bases and 1 base respectively, with 17 bases between them. Germline CDR1 SQVTM, CDR2 ANQGSEA. Here the CDR3 DNA reads TGCAGCGTTAGCCGGCGGAGGAATCCCCAAGAGACCCAGTACTTC. Protein product: CSVSRRRNPQETQYF.

V is TRBV12-3 or TRBV12-4 and J is TRBJ1-4; 9 bases map to TRBD1. The V and J ends lost 5 bases and 11 bases, in that order; junction bases with no gene match: 6. The CDR3 spans 13 residues. Written as DNA, the CDR3 is TGTGCCAGCAGTGAAGACAGGGGGAGTAAACTGTTTTTT. It codes for CASSEDRGSKLFF.

This chain uses TRBV28 with TRBJ2-1, with D unclear. CDR1 MDHEN and CDR2 SYDVKM come from the germline V gene. The V end lost 7 bases, the J end lost 0 bases, and 13 bases lay between the germline ends. This CDR3 region has 15 residues. Here the CDR3 DNA reads TGTGCCAGCATTAAACCGGCTAGCTCCTACAATGAGCAGTTCTTC. The encoded protein is CASIKPASSYNEQFF.

This chain joins TRBV19 and TRBJ2-5; D ambiguous. Deletions cut 5 bases from V and 5 bases from J, with 12 bases between. The germline gives CDR1 LNHDA, CDR2 SQIVND (reference sequence). The CDR3 consists of 13 residues. This chain's CDR3 is CASSPSVRETQYF. CDR3 nucleotides: TGTGCCAGTAGTCCCTCTGTGCGGGAGACCCAGTACTTC.

The chain recombines TRBV29-1 with TRBJ2-7; perhaps TRBD2 as D (5 bases). This CDR3 has 13 amino acids. In germline, CDR1 is SQVTM, CDR2 ANQGSEA. V dropped 5 bases and J dropped 3 bases, with 14 bases sitting between them. CDR3 protein: CSVYGITDYEQYF. Written as DNA, the CDR3 is TGCAGCGTTTACGGGATCACCGACTACGAGCAGTACTTC.

V is TRBV29-1 and J is TRBJ2-7; no reliable D call. Trimming shortened V by 5 bases and J by 5 bases, and 10 bases separated the two germline ends. Germline V lookup: CDR1 SQVTM, CDR2 ANQGSEA. The CDR3 consists of 11 residues. The CDR3 DNA is TGCAGCGTTACCCGCCGGGACGAGCAGTACTTC. Translating it yields CSVTRRDEQYF.

The rearrangement joins TRBV5-1 to TRBJ2-5; tentative D call: TRBD2 (6 bases). The V and J ends lost 0 bases and 2 bases respectively, with 8 bases between them. The CDR3 extends over 14 amino acids. Looked up from germline, CDR1 is SGHRS and CDR2 is YFSETQ. The CDR3 sequence is CASSLGAGQETQYF. CDR3 sequence (DNA): TGCGCCAGCAGCTTGGGGGCGGGACAAGAGACCCAGTACTTC.

J is TRBJ1-2 and V is TRBV6-6; 7 bases match TRBD1. Germline lookup yields CDR1 MNHNY and CDR2 SVGAGI (reference sequence). V lost 5 bases to trimming and J lost 8 bases; unmatched junction nucleotides: 8. CDR3 length equals 13 residues. CDR3 amino acids: CASSPTGMMGYTF. Here the CDR3 DNA reads TGTGCCAGCAGTCCGACAGGGATGATGGGCTACACCTTC.

This clone was counted a single time. J is TRBJ2-2 and V is TRBV3-1 (or the pseudogene TRBV3-2); D is unresolved. The germline CDR1 and CDR2 sequences are LGHDT and YNNKEL (reference sequence). The CDR3 contains 18 residues. Between the trimmed V and J ends, which lost 1 base and 4 bases, there was a span of 19 bases. The CDR3 protein is CASSQVSFGPRGTGELFF. Written as DNA, the CDR3 is TGTGCCAGCAGCCAAGTTTCCTTCGGCCCCCGAGGCACCGGGGAGCTGTTTTTT.

The genes are TRBV5-8 and TRBJ1-1; D remains ambiguous. Per germline, CDR1 SGHTS and CDR2 YDEGEE. CDR3 length: 14 residues. Trimming removed 0 bases from V and 2 bases from J, with 8 bases in between. The CDR3 bases are TGTGCCAGCAGCTTGGGTTGGAGAAACACTGAAGCTTTCTTT. This codes for CASSLGWRNTEAFF.

J is TRBJ2-3 and V is TRBV29-1; 7 nucleotides match TRBD1. The V segment lost 6 bases and the J segment 4 bases; nucleotides outside the gene matches: 4. This CDR3 contains 12 residues. CDR1 and CDR2 (germline): SQVTM, ANQGSEA. The CDR3 protein is CSVRQGADTQYF. CDR3 nucleotide sequence: TGCAGCGTCCGACAGGGAGCAGATACGCAGTATTTT.

In its sample, this clone was seen once. The chain carries TRBV12-3 or TRBV12-4 and TRBJ1-1, with no clear D. The V gene lost 7 bases and the J gene lost 8 bases, with 14 bases spanning the gap. The CDR3 runs 12 residues. CDR3 in DNA: TGTGCCAGCAAAGCGATCCTTGAGGAAGCTTTCTTT. Protein product: CASKAILEEAFF.

This sequence joins TRBV27 and TRBJ1-1; 10 positions match TRBD1. Trimming cost V 7 bases and J 8 bases; bases outside gene matches: 13. CDR3 length: 15 residues. The germline gives CDR1 MNHEY, CDR2 SMNVEV (reference sequence). The CDR3 DNA sequence: TGTGCCAGCATCCCCCAGAGGGGGACAGGGGTCGAAGCTTTCTTT. Protein sequence: CASIPQRGTGVEAFF.

The J gene is TRBJ2-1, the V gene TRBV18, with 8 bases matching TRBD2. CDR1 is KGHSH, CDR2 LQKENI, per germline. V gave up 2 bases and J gave up 0 bases; unmatched junction bases: 0. The CDR3 runs 15 residues. CDR3 coding DNA: TGTGCCAGCTCACCAACTAGCGGCTCCTACAATGAGCAGTTCTTC. Translated: CASSPTSGSYNEQFF.